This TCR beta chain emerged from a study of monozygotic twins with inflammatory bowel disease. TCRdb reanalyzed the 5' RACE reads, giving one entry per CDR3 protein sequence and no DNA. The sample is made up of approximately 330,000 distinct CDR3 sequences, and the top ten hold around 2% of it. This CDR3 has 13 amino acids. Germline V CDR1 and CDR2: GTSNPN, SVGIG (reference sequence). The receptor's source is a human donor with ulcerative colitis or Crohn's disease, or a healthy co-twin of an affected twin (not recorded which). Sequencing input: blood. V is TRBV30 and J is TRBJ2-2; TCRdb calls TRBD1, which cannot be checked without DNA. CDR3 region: CACPGPHTGELFF.